This T cell receptor (beta chain) comes out of a study of blood T cell repertoires in COVID-19. The germline V gene encodes CDR1 MNHEY and CDR2 SVGAGI. The CDR3 loop spans 14 amino acids. Between the trimmed V and J ends, which lost 3 bases and 1 base, there was a span of 6 bases. TCRdb's table, derived via immunoSEQ multiplex PCR, lists solely in-frame clones and lacks some. The sample holds a few hundred thousand clones, roughly nine tenths seen once. Note on this clone: In the same sample, other DNA sequences code for this CDR3.

This TCR came from a woman in her fifties or sixties with COVID-19, enrolled during active disease. The V gene is TRBV6-5, the J gene TRBJ1-4, with TRBD1 as a possible D gene (5 bases). Sequenced material: peripheral blood. DNA of the CDR3: TGTGCCAGCAGTTATCAGGGAACTAATGAAAAACTGTTTTTT. As protein: CASSYQGTNEKLFF.